This TCR beta chain was sequenced for a study of T cells in tumors after PD-1 blockade. The wider study: A subset received ongoing vismodegib 150 mg daily alongside anti-PD-1 therapy.

This CDR3 is built from 13 residues. Germline CDR1 SQVTM, CDR2 ANQGSEA. V gave up 4 bases and J gave up 5 bases, with 11 bases separating them. Genomic DNA template from tumor biopsies or peripheral blood, roughly 600 ng to 6,500 ng input. The table came from immunoSEQ multiplex PCR; TCRdb's copy has only in-frame clones and leaves some out. The sample includes about 35,000 clones, about 77% seen only once; the top ten take 38%. Sequences were derived from PBMCs, sampled before anti-PD-1 treatment. This chain uses TRBV29-1 with TRBJ2-2; possibly TRBD2 for D (6 bases). The origin of this receptor is a human donor with basal cell carcinoma. The CDR3 spells CSVGAGPTGELFF. The CDR3 DNA sequence: TGCAGCGTTGGAGCGGGCCCGACCGGGGAGCTGTTTTTT.